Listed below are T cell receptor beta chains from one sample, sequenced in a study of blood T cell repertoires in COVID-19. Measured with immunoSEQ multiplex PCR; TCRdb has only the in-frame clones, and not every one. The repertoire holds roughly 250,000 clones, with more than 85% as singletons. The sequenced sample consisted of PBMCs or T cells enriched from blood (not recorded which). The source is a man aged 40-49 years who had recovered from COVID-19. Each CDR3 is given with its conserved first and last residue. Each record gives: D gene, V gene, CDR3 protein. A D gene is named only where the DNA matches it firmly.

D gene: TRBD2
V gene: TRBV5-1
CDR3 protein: CASRLPTGLADPRSYNEQFF

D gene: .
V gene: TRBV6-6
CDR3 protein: CASSYARGADTIYF

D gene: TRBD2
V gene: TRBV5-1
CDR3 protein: CASRPGGATDTQYF

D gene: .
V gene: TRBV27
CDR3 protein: CASSLLSRNTEAFF

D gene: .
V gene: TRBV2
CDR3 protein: CASSEWGGDTGELFF

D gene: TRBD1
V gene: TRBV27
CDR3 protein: CASSPEWDRASGYTF

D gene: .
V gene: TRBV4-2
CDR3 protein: CASSPWIGGGDTQYF

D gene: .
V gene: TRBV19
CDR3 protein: CASSTLTGNNQPQHF

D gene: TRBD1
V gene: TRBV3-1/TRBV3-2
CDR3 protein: CASSHTTGEINSPLHF

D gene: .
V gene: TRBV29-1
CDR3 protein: CSVEIRLRKPYEQYF

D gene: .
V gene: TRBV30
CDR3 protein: CAWNSHYNSPLHF

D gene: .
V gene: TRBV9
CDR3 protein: CASSVSAGSYNEQFF

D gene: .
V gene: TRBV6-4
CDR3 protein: CASSEEQGYGYTF

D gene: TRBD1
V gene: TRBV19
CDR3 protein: CASKQGAGFDGYTF

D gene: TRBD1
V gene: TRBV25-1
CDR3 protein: CASRGVGQGDGYGYTF

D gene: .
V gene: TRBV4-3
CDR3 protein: CASSQDTGSTDTQYF

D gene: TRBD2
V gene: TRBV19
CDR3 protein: CASTSGGASTDTQYF

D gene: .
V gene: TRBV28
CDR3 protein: CASTKLGAIYEQYF

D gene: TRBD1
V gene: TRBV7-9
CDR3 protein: CASNPTAGGDYGYTF

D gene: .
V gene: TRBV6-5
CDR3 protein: CASSSQGDNEQFF

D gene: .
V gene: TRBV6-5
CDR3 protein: CASSYSTSVPNTEAFF

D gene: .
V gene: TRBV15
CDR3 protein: CATSREGGSFIDEQFF

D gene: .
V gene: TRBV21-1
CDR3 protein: CASSKNPGIGNQPQHF

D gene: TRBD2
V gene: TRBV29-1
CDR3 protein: CSVEDDLGGGPTDTQYF

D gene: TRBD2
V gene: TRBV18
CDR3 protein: CASSPLAGVKGYNEQFF

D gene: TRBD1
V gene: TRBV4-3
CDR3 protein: CASSQEVRTGFADTQYF

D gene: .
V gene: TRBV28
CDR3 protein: CASSFGQGLADTQYF

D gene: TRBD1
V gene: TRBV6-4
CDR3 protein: CASSDLGQGSGYTF

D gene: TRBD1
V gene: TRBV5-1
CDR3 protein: CASSMTGGIGYTF

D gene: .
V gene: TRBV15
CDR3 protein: CATSRDGQRNQPQHF

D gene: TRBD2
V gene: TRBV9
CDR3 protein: CASSSGLAGDHEQYF

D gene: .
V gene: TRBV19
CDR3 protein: CASWPGGASGNTIYF

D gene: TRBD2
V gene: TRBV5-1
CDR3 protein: CASSPRTSGTTDTQYF

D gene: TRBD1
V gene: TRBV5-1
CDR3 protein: CASSQGGQNSYEQYF

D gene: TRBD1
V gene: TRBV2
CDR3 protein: CASSDGGQGAPRNGYTF

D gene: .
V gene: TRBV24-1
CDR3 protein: CATSDTPDAENTGELFF

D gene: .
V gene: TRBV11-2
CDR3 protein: CASSLIEGFATHPEQYF

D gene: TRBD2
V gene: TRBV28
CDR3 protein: CASQNPRERGTQYF

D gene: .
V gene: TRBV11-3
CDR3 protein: CASSLRGSGGNEQFF

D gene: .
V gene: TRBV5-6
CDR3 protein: CASSFTEQSYEQYF

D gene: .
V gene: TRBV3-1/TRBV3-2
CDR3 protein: CASSQDGTGGHETQYF

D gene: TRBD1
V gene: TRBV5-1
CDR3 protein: CASSFDRGVSYNEQFF

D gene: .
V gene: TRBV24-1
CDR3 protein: CATSDSGGDPYEQYF

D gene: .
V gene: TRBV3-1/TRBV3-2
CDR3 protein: CASSRTGTSYEQYF